This T cell receptor (beta chain) was obtained from a study of identical twins. Study-level results: Twin pairs had excess sharing that was weaker in beta out-of-frame sequences.

Each cDNA held unique molecular identifiers, and template switching gave it a universal primer site. TCRdb fed the 5' RACE reads into MiXCR, producing one record per CDR3 protein. The table records roughly 720,000 distinct CDR3 sequences, 15% to 20% of them present only once. Trimming shortened V by 10 bases and J by 7 bases, and 8 bases separated the two germline ends. Per the germline V gene, CDR1 is SSHAT and CDR2 is FNYEAQ (reference sequence). The CDR3 contains 10 residues. Concerning this clonotype: The antigen remains undetermined.

This sample was shared with a second study, whose subject was T cells expressing NK-cell markers. That publication notes: The sequencing cohort of eight donors included seven HCMV-seropositive individuals and one seronegative individual.

This sequence was found in a woman between 18 and 30 years old in good health. J is TRBJ2-1 and V is TRBV7-7, with unresolved D. The sample taken for sequencing was PBMCs. Written as DNA, the CDR3 is TGTGCCACCGGACGAAATGAGCAGTTCTTC. The encoded protein is CATGRNEQFF.